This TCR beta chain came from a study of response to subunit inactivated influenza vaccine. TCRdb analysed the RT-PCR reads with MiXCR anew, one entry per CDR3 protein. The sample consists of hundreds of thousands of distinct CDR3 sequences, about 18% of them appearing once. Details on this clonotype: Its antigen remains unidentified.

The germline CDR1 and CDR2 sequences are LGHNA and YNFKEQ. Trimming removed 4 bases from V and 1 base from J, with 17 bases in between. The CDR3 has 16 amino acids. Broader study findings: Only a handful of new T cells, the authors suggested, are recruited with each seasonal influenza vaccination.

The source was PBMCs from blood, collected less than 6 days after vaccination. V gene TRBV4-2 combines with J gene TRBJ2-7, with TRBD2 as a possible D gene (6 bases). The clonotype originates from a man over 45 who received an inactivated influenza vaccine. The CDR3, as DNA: TGTGCCAGCAGCCCCCCCCCGGGGGAGTTATCCTACGAGCAGTACTTC. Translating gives CASSPPPGELSYEQYF.